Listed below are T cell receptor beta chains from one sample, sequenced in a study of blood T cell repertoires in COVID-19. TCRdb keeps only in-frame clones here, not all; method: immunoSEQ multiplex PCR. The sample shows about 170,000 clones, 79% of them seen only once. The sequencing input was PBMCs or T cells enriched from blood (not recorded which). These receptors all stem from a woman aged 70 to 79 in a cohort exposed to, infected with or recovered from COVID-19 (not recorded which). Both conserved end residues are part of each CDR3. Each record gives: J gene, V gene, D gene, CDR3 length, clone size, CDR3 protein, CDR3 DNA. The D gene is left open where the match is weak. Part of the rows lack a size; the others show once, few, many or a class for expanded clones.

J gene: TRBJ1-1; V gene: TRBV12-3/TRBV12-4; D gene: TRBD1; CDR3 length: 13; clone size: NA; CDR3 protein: CASRDREDTEAFF; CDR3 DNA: TGTGCCAGCAGAGACAGGGAGGACACTGAAGCTTTCTTT
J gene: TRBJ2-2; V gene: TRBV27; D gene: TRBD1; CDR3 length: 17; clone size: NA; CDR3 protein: CASSLGIGTGGTGELFF; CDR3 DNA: TGTGCCAGCAGTTTGGGTATAGGGACAGGGGGCACCGGGGAGCTGTTTTTT
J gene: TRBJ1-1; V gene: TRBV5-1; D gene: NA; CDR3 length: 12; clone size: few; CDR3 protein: CASSDFQGMSFF; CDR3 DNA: TGCGCCAGCAGCGATTTCCAGGGGATGTCTTTCTTT
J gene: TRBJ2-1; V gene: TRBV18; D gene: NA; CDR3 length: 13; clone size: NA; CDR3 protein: CASSPSGSNEQFF; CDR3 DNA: TGTGCCAGCTCACCGTCCGGGTCCAATGAGCAGTTCTTC
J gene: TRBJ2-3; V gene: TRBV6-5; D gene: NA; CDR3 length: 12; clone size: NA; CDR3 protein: CASSYSTGTQYF; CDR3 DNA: TGTGCCAGCAGTTACTCGACTGGGACGCAGTATTTT
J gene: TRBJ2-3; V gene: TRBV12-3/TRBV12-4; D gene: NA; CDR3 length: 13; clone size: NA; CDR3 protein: CASSLTGIGTQYF; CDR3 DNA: TGTGCCAGCAGTTTGACGGGGATTGGTACGCAGTATTTT
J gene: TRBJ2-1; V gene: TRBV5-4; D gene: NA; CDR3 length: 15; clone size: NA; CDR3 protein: CASSLPGHFLNEQFF; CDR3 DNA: TGTGCCAGCAGCTTGCCGGGACACTTTTTGAATGAGCAGTTCTTC
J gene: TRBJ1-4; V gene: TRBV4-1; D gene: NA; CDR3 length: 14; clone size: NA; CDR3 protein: CASSQPGQPEKLFF; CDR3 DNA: TGCGCCAGCAGCCAGCCTGGACAGCCCGAAAAACTGTTTTTT
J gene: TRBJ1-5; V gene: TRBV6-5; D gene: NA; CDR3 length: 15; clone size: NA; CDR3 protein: CASSYSIQGHQPQHF; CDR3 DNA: TGTGCCAGCAGTTACTCGATCCAGGGCCATCAGCCCCAGCATTTT
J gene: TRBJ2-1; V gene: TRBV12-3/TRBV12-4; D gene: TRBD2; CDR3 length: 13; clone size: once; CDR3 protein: CASKASGSREQFF; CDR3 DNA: TGTGCCAGCAAGGCTAGCGGGAGTCGGGAGCAGTTCTTC
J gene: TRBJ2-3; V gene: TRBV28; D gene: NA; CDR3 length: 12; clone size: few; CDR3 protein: CATEFGTDTQYF; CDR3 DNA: TGTGCCACGGAGTTCGGCACAGATACGCAGTATTTT
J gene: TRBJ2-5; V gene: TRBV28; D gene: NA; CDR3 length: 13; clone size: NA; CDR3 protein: CASSLEHQETQYF; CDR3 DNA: TGTGCCAGCAGTCTAGAACACCAAGAGACCCAGTACTTC
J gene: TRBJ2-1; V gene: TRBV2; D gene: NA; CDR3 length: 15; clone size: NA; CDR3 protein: CASSWDTAGTNEQFF; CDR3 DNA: TGTGCCAGCAGTTGGGACACGGCTGGAACTAATGAGCAGTTCTTC
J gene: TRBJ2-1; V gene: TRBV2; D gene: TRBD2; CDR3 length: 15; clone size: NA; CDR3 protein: CASRISGAGGHEQFF; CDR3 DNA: TGTGCCAGCAGGATTAGCGGGGCTGGAGGTCACGAGCAGTTCTTC
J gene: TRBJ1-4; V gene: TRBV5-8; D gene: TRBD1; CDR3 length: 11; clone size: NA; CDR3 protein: CASSIQGGRFF; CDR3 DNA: TGTGCCAGCAGCATACAGGGGGGGAGGTTTTTT
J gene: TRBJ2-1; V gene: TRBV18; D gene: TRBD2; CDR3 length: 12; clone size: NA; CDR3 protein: CASSPGLAEQFF; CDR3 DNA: TGTGCCAGCTCACCGGGACTAGCCGAACAGTTCTTC
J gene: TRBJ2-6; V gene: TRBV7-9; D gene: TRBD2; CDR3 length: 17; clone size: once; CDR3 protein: CASSLWGGSSGANVLTF; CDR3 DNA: TGTGCCAGCAGCTTATGGGGAGGGAGCTCTGGGGCCAACGTCCTGACTTTC
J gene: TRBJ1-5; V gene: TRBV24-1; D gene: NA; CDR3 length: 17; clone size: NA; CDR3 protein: CATSATREGYSNQPQHF; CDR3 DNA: TGTGCCACCAGTGCAACCAGGGAGGGATATAGCAATCAGCCCCAGCATTTT
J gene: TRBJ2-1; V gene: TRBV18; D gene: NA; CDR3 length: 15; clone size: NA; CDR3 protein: CASSPQGHPYNEQFF; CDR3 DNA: TGTGCCAGCTCACCCCAGGGCCATCCCTACAATGAGCAGTTCTTC
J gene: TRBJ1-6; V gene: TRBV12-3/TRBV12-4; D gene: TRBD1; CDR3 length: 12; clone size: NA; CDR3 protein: CASTLNRGHLHF; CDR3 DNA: TGTGCCAGCACCCTTAACAGGGGCCATCTCCACTTT
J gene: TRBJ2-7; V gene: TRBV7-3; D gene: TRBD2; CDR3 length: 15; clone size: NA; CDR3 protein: CASSQLAGVSYEQYF; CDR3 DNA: TGTGCCAGCAGCCAGCTAGCGGGGGTCTCCTACGAGCAGTACTTC
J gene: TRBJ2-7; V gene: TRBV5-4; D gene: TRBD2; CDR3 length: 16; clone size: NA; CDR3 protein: CASSLGWGTSSGEQYF; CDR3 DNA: TGTGCCAGCAGCTTGGGCTGGGGGACTAGCTCGGGCGAGCAGTACTTC
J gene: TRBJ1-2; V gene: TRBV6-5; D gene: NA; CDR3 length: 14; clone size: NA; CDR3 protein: CASRKGDAGVDYTF; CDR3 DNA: TGTGCCAGCAGGAAGGGGGACGCAGGGGTTGACTACACCTTC
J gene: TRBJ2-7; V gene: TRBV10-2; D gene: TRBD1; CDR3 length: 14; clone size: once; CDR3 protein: CATSPTGGIREQYF; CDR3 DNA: TGCGCCACCAGCCCTACAGGGGGGATCCGCGAGCAGTACTTC
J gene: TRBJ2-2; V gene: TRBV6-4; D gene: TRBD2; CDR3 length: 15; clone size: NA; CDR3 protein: CASSESSGRTGELFF; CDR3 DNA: TGTGCCAGCAGTGAGTCTAGCGGGAGGACCGGGGAGCTGTTTTTT
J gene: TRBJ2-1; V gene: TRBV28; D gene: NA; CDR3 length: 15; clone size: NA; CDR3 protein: CASGLDSNPYNEQFF; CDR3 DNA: TGTGCCAGCGGGTTGGACAGCAATCCGTACAATGAGCAGTTCTTC
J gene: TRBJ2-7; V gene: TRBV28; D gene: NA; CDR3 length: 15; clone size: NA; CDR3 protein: CASSSTPPGADEQYF; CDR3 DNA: TGTGCCAGCAGTTCCACCCCCCCAGGGGCGGACGAGCAGTACTTC
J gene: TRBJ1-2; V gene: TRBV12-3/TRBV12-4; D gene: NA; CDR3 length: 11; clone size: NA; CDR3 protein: CASTSGYGYTF; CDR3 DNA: TGTGCCAGCACCTCAGGCTATGGCTACACCTTC
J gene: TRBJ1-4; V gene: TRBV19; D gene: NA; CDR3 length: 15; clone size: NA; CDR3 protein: CASSIDRATNEKLFF; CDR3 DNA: TGTGCCAGTAGTATAGATCGGGCAACTAATGAAAAACTGTTTTTT
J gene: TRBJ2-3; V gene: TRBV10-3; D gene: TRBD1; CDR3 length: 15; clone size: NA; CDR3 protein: CATSPLTGGGDTQYF; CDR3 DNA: TGTGCCACGTCCCCGTTGACAGGGGGGGGAGATACGCAGTATTTT
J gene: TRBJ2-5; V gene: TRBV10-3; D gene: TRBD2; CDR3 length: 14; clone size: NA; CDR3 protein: CAISVGTSGSPQYF; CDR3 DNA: TGTGCCATCAGTGTCGGGACTAGCGGGAGTCCCCAGTACTTC
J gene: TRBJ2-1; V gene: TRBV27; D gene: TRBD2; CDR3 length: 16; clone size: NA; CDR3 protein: CASSAPSGSSYNEQFF; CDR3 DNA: TGTGCCAGCAGTGCCCCTAGCGGCAGCTCCTACAATGAGCAGTTCTTC
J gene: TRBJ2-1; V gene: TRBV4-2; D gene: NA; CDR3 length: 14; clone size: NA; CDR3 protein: CASSQGGAVDEQFF; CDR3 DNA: TGTGCCAGCAGCCAAGGAGGAGCCGTGGATGAGCAGTTCTTC
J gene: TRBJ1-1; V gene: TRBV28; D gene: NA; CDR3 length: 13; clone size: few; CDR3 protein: CASSLGAVAEAFF; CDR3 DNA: TGTGCCAGCAGTTTAGGGGCTGTGGCTGAAGCTTTCTTT
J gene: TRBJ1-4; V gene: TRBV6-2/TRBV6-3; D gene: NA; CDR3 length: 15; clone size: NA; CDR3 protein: CASSYRETAVEKLFF; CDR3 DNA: TGTGCCAGCAGTTATCGGGAAACAGCTGTTGAAAAACTGTTTTTT
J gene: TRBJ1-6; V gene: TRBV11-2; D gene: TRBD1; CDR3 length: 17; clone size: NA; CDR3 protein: CASSTQGGRSYNSPLHF; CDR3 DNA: TGTGCCAGCAGCACCCAGGGGGGTCGCTCCTATAATTCACCCCTCCACTTT
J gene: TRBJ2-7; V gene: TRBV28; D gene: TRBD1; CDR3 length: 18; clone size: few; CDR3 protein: CASSLLVYTGTGLYEQYF; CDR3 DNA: TGTGCCAGCAGTTTGTTAGTATATACCGGGACAGGGCTCTACGAGCAGTACTTC
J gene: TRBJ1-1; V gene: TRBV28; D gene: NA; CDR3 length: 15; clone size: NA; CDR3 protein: CASSPGTLLDTEAFF; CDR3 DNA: TGTGCCAGCAGTCCGGGGACTCTTCTAGACACTGAAGCTTTCTTT
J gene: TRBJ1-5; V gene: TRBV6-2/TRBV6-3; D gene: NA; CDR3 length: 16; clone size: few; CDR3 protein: CASSYSRGLGNQPQHF; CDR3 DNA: TGTGCCAGCAGTTACTCGAGAGGGTTGGGCAATCAGCCCCAGCATTTT
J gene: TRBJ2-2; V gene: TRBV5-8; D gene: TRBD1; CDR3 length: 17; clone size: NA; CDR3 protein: CASSAVQGALYTGELFF; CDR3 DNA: TGTGCCAGCAGCGCTGTACAGGGGGCGTTGTACACCGGGGAGCTGTTTTTT
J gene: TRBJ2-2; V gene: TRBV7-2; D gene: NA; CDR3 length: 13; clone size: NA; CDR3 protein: CASSPDSTGELFF; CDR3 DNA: TGTGCCAGCAGCCCCGACTCAACCGGGGAGCTGTTTTTT
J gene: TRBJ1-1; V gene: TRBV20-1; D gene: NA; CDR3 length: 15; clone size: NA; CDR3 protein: CSASYPGLNLPEAFF; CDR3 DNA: TGCAGTGCTAGTTATCCAGGGTTGAATCTGCCTGAAGCTTTCTTT
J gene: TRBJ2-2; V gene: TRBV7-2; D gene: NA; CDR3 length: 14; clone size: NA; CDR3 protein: CASSSNFHTGELFF; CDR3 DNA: TGTGCCAGCAGCTCAAACTTCCACACCGGGGAGCTGTTTTTT